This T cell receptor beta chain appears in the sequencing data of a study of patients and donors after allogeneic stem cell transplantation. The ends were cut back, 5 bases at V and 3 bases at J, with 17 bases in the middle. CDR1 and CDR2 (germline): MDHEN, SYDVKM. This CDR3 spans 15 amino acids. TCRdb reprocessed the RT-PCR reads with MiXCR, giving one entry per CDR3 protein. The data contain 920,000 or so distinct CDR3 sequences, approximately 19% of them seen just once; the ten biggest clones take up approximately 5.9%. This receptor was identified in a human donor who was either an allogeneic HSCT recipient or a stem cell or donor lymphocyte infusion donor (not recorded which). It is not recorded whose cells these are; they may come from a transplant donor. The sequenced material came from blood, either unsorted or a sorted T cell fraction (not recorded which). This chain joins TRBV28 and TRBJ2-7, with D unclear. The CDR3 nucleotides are TGTGCCAGCAGTACAACCTCGGTCGGATACTACGAGCAGTACTTC. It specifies CASSTTSVGYYEQYF.